These 14 T cell receptor beta chains were all obtained from the same sample, sequenced in a study of blood T cell repertoires in COVID-19. The repertoire was sequenced with immunoSEQ multiplex PCR; TCRdb's copy has only in-frame clones and lacks some. This repertoire shows 200,000 to 250,000 clones, 80% to 90% found once; its top ten account for more than 9%. Sequenced: peripheral blood. The receptors shown here come from a man between 45 and 60 years old with active or convalescent COVID-19.

This clone was picked up one time. V gene TRBV5-5 combines with J gene TRBJ2-2; TRBD2 agrees at 13 bases. Germline CDR1 SGHKS, CDR2 YYEKEE (reference sequence). There are 16 residues in the CDR3. Trimming at V came to 4 bases and at J to 3 bases, leaving 3 bases not matched to a gene. Written as DNA, the CDR3 is TGTGCCAGCAGCCCAGGACTAGCGGGAGACACCGGGGAGCTGTTTTTT. The encoded protein is CASSPGLAGDTGELFF.

The chain couples TRBV18 to TRBJ2-7, with D perhaps TRBD1 (6 bases). Looked up from germline, CDR1 is KGHSH and CDR2 is LQKENI. Trimming took 5 bases from V and 4 from J, leaving 9 bases between them. The CDR3 covers 12 residues. As DNA, the CDR3 is TGTGCCAGCTCAGGAACAGGGTACGAGCAGTACGTC. Translating it yields CASSGTGYEQYV.

The chain employs TRBV2 and TRBJ2-1, with 8 bases fitting TRBD2. V was pared by 7 bases and J by 5 bases, with 16 bases of the junction left unmatched. In germline, CDR1 is SNHLY, CDR2 FYNNEI. The CDR3 contains 17 residues. The CDR3 spells CASTLTSGPLGDNEQFF. The DNA of the CDR3 is TGTGCCAGCACCCTAACTAGCGGACCTCTCGGGGACAATGAGCAGTTCTTC.

This rearrangement joins TRBV30 to TRBJ1-4; D is unresolved. Per the germline V gene, CDR1 is GTSNPN and CDR2 is SVGIG (reference sequence). The CDR3 loop spans 16 amino acids. V shed 0 bases and J shed 5 bases, with 16 bases lying between them. The CDR3, as DNA: TGTGCCTGGAGTGTAGGGTGGCGGGTGGGGAATGAAAAACTGTTTTTT. Translation: CAWSVGWRVGNEKLFF. Full variable domain (remainder filled in from reference TRBV30 and TRBJ1-4): SQTIHQWPATLVQPVGSPLSLECTVEGTSNPNLYWYRQAAGRGLQLLFYSVGIGQISSEVPQNLSASRPQDRQFILSSKKLLLSDSGFYLCAWSVGWRVGNEKLFFGSGTQLSVL.

The chain combines TRBV12-3 or TRBV12-4 with TRBJ2-7, with 7 bases lining up with TRBD2. Trimming took 0 bases from V and 5 from J; bases not matched to a gene: 1. This CDR3 spans 13 amino acids. The DNA of the CDR3 is TGTGCCAGCAGTTTAGCGGGGGGGAACGAGCAGTACGTC. This translates into CASSLAGGNEQYV.

The chain recombines TRBV6-5 with TRBJ1-2; weak D call: TRBD1 (6 bases). The CDR3 spans 16 residues. The germline V and J ends were trimmed by 0 bases and 3 bases, with 14 bases remaining between them. Germline loops: CDR1 MNHEY, CDR2 SVGAGI. The CDR3 DNA sequence: TGTGCCAGCAGTTACTCGATTACCGCAGGGGACTATGGCTACACCTTC. Translation: CASSYSITAGDYGYTF.

This sequence joins TRBV19 and TRBJ2-2; 11 bases are shared with TRBD1. The CDR3 spans 17 residues. V lost 6 bases, J lost 6 bases, and 12 bases stayed unmatched. The germline CDR1 and CDR2 sequences are LNHDA and SQIVND (reference sequence). CDR3 in DNA: TGTGCCAGTAGCCCCGAGATGGACAGGGGGCGCGCCGGGGAGCTGTTTTTT. Its protein is CASSPEMDRGRAGELFF.

The rearrangement joins TRBV5-6 to TRBJ1-5, with TRBD1 identical over 8 bases. This CDR3 contains 17 residues. V shed 0 bases and J 0 bases; nucleotides not matched to a gene: 5. The germline V gene has CDR1 SGHDT and CDR2 YYEEEE. In DNA form, the CDR3 reads TGTGCCAGCAGCTTGGCAGGGGGCAGAGATAGCAATCAGCCCCAGCATTTT. It specifies CASSLAGGRDSNQPQHF.

The chain recombines TRBV5-5 with TRBJ2-3; the D gene is possibly TRBD1 (5 bases). Trimming took 0 bases from V and 2 from J, leaving 13 bases between them. Looked up from germline, CDR1 is SGHKS and CDR2 is YYEKEE (reference sequence). The CDR3 runs to 16 residues. This CDR3 reads CASSLGGVGDTDTQYF. The CDR3 DNA reads TGTGCCAGCAGCTTGGGAGGAGTAGGGGACACAGATACGCAGTATTTT. The entire variable domain, with the rest obtained from reference TRBV5-5 and TRBJ2-3, is as follows: DAGVTQSPTHLIKTRGQQVTLRCSPISGHKSVSWYQQVLGQGPQFIFQYYEKEERGRGNFPDRFSARQFPNYSSELNVNALLLGDSALYLCASSLGGVGDTDTQYFGPGTRLTVL.

CDR3 bases: TGTGCCAGCTCACCCCCCGACAGAGGCCGGGAGCAGTTCTTC. This encodes CASSPPDRGREQFF. This rearrangement joins TRBV18 to TRBJ2-1, with D possibly matching TRBD1 (5 bases). The CDR3 consists of 14 residues. Trimming stripped 3 bases from V and 10 bases from J, with 16 bases between. Germline V gene lookup returns CDR1 KGHSH and CDR2 LQKENI.

The rearrangement links TRBV13 to TRBJ2-7; 14 bases match TRBD2. J was trimmed by 4 bases and V by 0 bases; bases with no gene match: 5. CDR1 is PRHDT, CDR2 FYEKMQ, per germline (reference sequence). The CDR3 consists of 17 residues. In DNA form, the CDR3 reads TGTGCCAGCAGCTTAGGACTACGGACTAGCGGGAGGTACGAGCAGTACTTC. This codes for CASSLGLRTSGRYEQYF.

The V call is TRBV10-3, the J call TRBJ2-7; perhaps TRBD2 as D (6 bases). The CDR3 sequence is 11 residues long. CDR1 is ENHRY and CDR2 is SYGVKD in the germline V gene. Trimming pared 8 bases from V and 7 bases from J, leaving 12 bases between. The CDR3 region is CAIEGAGEQYF. The CDR3 coding sequence is TGTGCCATCGAAGGGGCGGGGGAGCAGTACTTC.

The V gene is TRBV7-6, the J gene TRBJ2-3, with TRBD1 identical over 9 bases. V lost 5 bases to trimming and J lost 2 bases; unmatched junction nucleotides: 5. Germline V gene data show CDR1 as SGHVS and CDR2 as FNYEAQ. This CDR3 has 15 residues. The CDR3 sequence is CASSRGTGITDTQYF. The CDR3 DNA sequence: TGTGCCAGCAGCAGAGGGACAGGGATCACAGATACGCAGTATTTT. Full variable domain (remainder filled in from reference TRBV7-6 and TRBJ2-3): GAGVSQSPRYKVTKRGQDVALRCDPISGHVSLYWYRQALGQGPEFLTYFNYEAQQDKSGLPNDRFSAERPEGSISTLTIQRTEQRDSAMYRCASSRGTGITDTQYFGPGTRLTVL.

The gene calls are TRBV15 and TRBJ2-7, with D unclear. This CDR3 has 14 residues. Germline V lookup: CDR1 LNHNV, CDR2 YYDKDF (reference sequence). The ends were cut back, 5 bases at V and 6 bases at J, with 17 bases in the middle. The chain's CDR3 is CATSVSPRSAEQYF. The CDR3 region has the DNA TGTGCCACCAGCGTTTCTCCTAGAAGCGCCGAGCAGTACTTC.